The present TCR beta chain was sequenced within a study of cytomegalovirus exposure and HLA in healthy donors. Study-level background: The 110 or so validation repertoires used a platform that matched the one used for the approximately 670 first-cohort repertoires, as a later analysis reported.

This table comes from immunoSEQ multiplex PCR, and its TCRdb copy is limited to in-frame clones, with some not included. The profile covers 75,000 to 100,000 clones, with 96% appearing a single time and around 0.78% taken by the ten largest. The donors were members of the validation cohort, which comprised 90 to 150 subjects and was separate from the first cohort of about 700 subjects. Comment on this clone: Additional DNA sequences in this sample encode the identical CDR3.

Germline CDR1 is SGHNT and CDR2 is YENEEA. The CDR3 runs to 15 residues. V lost 2 bases and J 1 base, leaving 8 bases between the germline ends. The chain links TRBV11-3 to TRBJ2-2; D is undetermined. The sequencing sample was made of PBMCs. This TCR came from a man in his late teens or twenties in good health and CMV-seronegative. CDR3 DNA sequence: TGTGCCAGCAGCTTACGCTCGGGGAACACCGGGGAGCTGTTTTTT. Amino acid sequence: CASSLRSGNTGELFF. Together with reference TRBV11-3 and TRBJ2-2, the CDR3 gives the full variable domain: EAGVVQSPRYKIIEKKQPVAFWCNPISGHNTLYWYLQNLGQGPELLIRYENEEAVDDSQLPKDRFSAERLKGVDSTLKIQPAELGDSAVYLCASSLRSGNTGELFFGEGSRLTVL.